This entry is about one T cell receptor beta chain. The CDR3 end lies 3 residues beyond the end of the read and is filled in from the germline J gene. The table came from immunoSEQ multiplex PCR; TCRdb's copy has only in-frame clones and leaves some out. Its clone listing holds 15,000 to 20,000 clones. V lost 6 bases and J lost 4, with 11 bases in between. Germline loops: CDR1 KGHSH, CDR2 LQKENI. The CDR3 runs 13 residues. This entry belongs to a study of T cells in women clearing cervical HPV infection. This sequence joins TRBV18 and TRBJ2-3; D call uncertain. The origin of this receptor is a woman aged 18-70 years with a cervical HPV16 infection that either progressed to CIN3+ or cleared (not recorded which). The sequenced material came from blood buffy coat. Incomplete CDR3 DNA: TGTGCCAGCTCGCAAAACTTCGCAGATACG. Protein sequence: CASSQNFADT. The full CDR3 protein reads CASSQNFADTQYF. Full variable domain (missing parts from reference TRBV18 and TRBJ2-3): NAGVMQNPRHLVRRRGQEARLRCSPMKGHSHVYWYRQLPEEGLKFMVYLQKENIIDESGMPKERFSAEFPKEGPSILRIQQVVRGDSAAYFCASSQNFADTQYFGPGTRLTVL.